This T cell receptor (beta chain) was found in a study of T cells after yellow fever vaccination. The CDR3 length is 13 residues. The V and J ends lost 6 bases and 0 bases respectively, with 8 bases between them. In the case of this clonotype: Its specificity is unknown.

Study-wide results and caveats: One caveat is that FACS-sorted repertoires could contain abundant clonotypes contaminating from the bulk population.

MiXCR was run by TCRdb on the 5' RACE reads, yielding one entry per CDR3 protein. The profile shows hundreds of thousands of distinct CDR3 sequences, 21% of them singletons. This receptor was taken from a man aged 18 to 30 who received the YFV17D yellow fever vaccine. The sample consisted of PBMCs, taken roughly 20 days after the first yellow fever vaccination. V is TRBV12-3 or TRBV12-4 and J is TRBJ2-5, with D perhaps matching TRBD2 (5 bases). This chain's CDR3 is CASRGLDQETQYF. The CDR3 region has the DNA TGTGCCAGCAGAGGACTGGACCAAGAGACCCAGTACTTC.